This TCR beta chain was obtained from a study of blood T cell repertoires in COVID-19. About the study: T cells, B-cell-depleted T cells, or PBMCs supplied cDNA or gDNA.

Clones were sequenced by immunoSEQ multiplex PCR, and TCRdb holds only the in-frame ones, with some missing. The sample includes around 25,000 clones, roughly three quarters of them seen just once. Germline CDR1 and CDR2: LGHNA and YNFKEQ. The CDR3 covers 15 residues. After removal of 3 bases from V and 0 bases from J, the junction contained 1 base not matched to a gene. V gene TRBV4-2 combines with J gene TRBJ2-7, with 11 bases lining up with TRBD1. The sequenced sample consisted of peripheral blood. The receptor was isolated from a man of 80 years or more with active or convalescent COVID-19. CDR3 sequence reads: CASSQGTGGSYEQYF. For the CDR3, the DNA is TGTGCCAGCAGCCAGGGGACAGGGGGCTCCTACGAGCAGTACTTC.